This entry features one TCR beta chain sequence. As yet, its antigen is unknown. Upon completion of 10 to 11 days in culture, CD4+ T cells were isolated. The individual was infected with SARS-CoV-2 between March and December 2020, as confirmed by PCR. The entry originates in a study of vaccination effects on CD4 cells after COVID-19. Germline CDR1 is KGHDR and CDR2 is SFDVKD. CDR3 length: 15 amino acids. J lost 0 bases, V lost 4 bases, and 3 bases had no gene match. Broader study findings: Convalescent patients were scarce, and early post-infection timepoints were absent. Convalescent post-vaccine spike-reactive clones were mostly newly vaccine-induced.

This table comes from immunoSEQ multiplex PCR, and its TCRdb copy is limited to in-frame clones, with some not included. The sample records about 64,000 clones, approximately 70% being singletons. The origin of this receptor is a human donor who had a prior SARS-CoV-2 infection. Specimen: CD4+ T cells from PBMCs cultured without peptide, collected before COVID-19 vaccination. The gene calls are TRBV24-1 and TRBJ2-5, with 8 bases that match TRBD1. The CDR3: CATSDRDRYQETQYF. The DNA for the CDR3 is TGTGCCACCAGTGACCGGGACAGGTACCAAGAGACCCAGTACTTC.